These 8 T cell receptor beta chains share one sample of origin, sequenced in a study of blood T cell repertoires in COVID-19. Clones were read by immunoSEQ multiplex PCR, and TCRdb kept only the in-frame ones, dropping some. The data show some 57,000 clones, 82% seen once. Sequences were obtained from peripheral blood. The source is a man older than 75 with COVID-19, enrolled during active disease.

This chain uses TRBV18 with TRBJ1-5; D perhaps matches TRBD1 (5 bases). Germline V gene data show CDR1 as KGHSH and CDR2 as LQKENI. Trimming removed 2 bases at V and 7 bases at J, with 15 bases between. CDR3 length: 15 amino acids. Here the CDR3 DNA reads TGTGCCAGCTCACCAGGGACGGGGGGGTGGCAGCCCCAGCATTTT. This codes for CASSPGTGGWQPQHF.

The chain links TRBV15 to TRBJ1-1; D ambiguous. Germline V gene lookup returns CDR1 LNHNV and CDR2 YYDKDF (reference sequence). The CDR3 is made up of 12 amino acids. V lost 3 bases and J 6 bases, leaving 8 bases between the germline ends. This CDR3 reads CATSRGSSEAFF. The CDR3 region has the DNA TGTGCCACCAGCAGGGGCTCATCTGAAGCTTTCTTT.

This chain joins TRBV19 and TRBJ2-3, with TRBD2 matching 8 bases. This CDR3 region has 13 residues. Per germline, CDR1 LNHDA and CDR2 SQIVND (reference sequence). Trimming cost V 7 bases and J 9 bases; bases outside gene matches: 9. CDR3 in amino acids: CASTSKGGGTQYF. CDR3 DNA: TGTGCCAGTACCTCAAAGGGCGGGGGGACGCAGTATTTT.

This rearrangement joins TRBV7-2 to TRBJ2-5; TRBD2 might be the D (7 bases). This CDR3 is 15 amino acids long. Germline V gene sequence: CDR1 SGHTA, CDR2 FQGNSA. Between the trimmed V and J ends, which lost 6 bases and 7 bases, there was a span of 21 bases. CDR3 coding DNA: TGTGCCAGCAGTGCGGTTTGGGGGGGCCCAGGGACCCAGTACTTC. Its protein product is CASSAVWGGPGTQYF.

This clone was observed a handful of times. This chain links TRBV5-1 with TRBJ1-3; D is undetermined. The CDR3 runs to 15 residues. Deletions cut 1 base from V and 1 base from J, with 9 bases between. CDR1 is SGHRS and CDR2 is YFSETQ in the germline V gene. The CDR3, as DNA: TGCGCCAGCAGCTTGTGGGCCCCGTCTGGAAACACCATATATTTT. Its translation: CASSLWAPSGNTIYF.

The chain links TRBV6-2 or TRBV6-3 to TRBJ2-3; D is unclear. Germline V gives CDR1 MNHEY, CDR2 SVGEGT. The CDR3 has 17 residues. The V end was cut by 0 bases, the J end by 1 base, with 14 bases between. Written as DNA, the CDR3 is TGTGCCAGCAGTTACTCGGAAGTCGACTCCCGCACAGATACGCAGTATTTT. Protein: CASSYSEVDSRTDTQYF.

The chain couples TRBV10-3 to TRBJ2-6, with D perhaps TRBD1 (6 bases). The germline V gene has CDR1 ENHRY and CDR2 SYGVKD. There are 20 residues in the CDR3. The germline V and J ends were trimmed by 4 bases and 0 bases, with 22 bases remaining between them. The CDR3 loop reads CAISGAGTPKSYSGANVLTF. DNA for the CDR3: TGTGCCATCAGTGGGGCCGGGACACCGAAAAGCTACTCTGGGGCCAACGTCCTGACTTTC.

The chain combines TRBV7-9 with TRBJ1-2; 7 bases align to TRBD1. The CDR3 runs 12 residues. Germline V gives CDR1 SEHNR, CDR2 FQNEAQ (reference sequence). The ends lost 2 bases at V and 6 bases at J; junction bases unmatched: 0. The CDR3 spells CASSLQGDGYTF. For the CDR3, the DNA is TGTGCCAGCAGCTTACAGGGGGATGGCTACACCTTC.